Presented here are 23 T cell receptor beta chains from one specimen sequenced in a study of low-dose radiotherapy and immunotherapy resistance in tumors. Sample time point: before trial treatment. A constant-region primer paired with the V-primer adapter amplified TCRs over about 19 PCR cycles. In TCRdb, the reads were re-called with MiXCR into one record per CDR3 protein. The profile shows about 50,000 distinct CDR3 sequences, about an eighth of them singletons. Sequencing used PBMCs, obtained before treatment. Receptors originate from a female donor with ovarian cancer.

This clonotype was seen repeatedly, ten times or more. V usage is TRBV12-3 or TRBV12-4 and J usage is TRBJ1-1; possible D gene TRBD1, 6 bases. Trimming took 5 bases from V and 2 from J, leaving 18 bases between them. The CDR3 consists of 16 residues. Here the CDR3 DNA reads TGTGCCAGCAGTCTCGATACCGGGACACTTAACACTGAAGCTTTCTTT. This encodes CASSLDTGTLNTEAFF.

This clonotype was recorded at least ten times. The CDR3 DNA reads TGTGCCAGCAGCCCGGTGGGAGGGTACAATGAGCAGTTCTTC. Protein: CASSPVGGYNEQFF. The gene calls are TRBV6-8 and TRBJ2-1, with TRBD2 matching 7 bases. V lost 6 bases and J lost 4; bases outside the gene matches: 6. CDR1 and CDR2 from the germline V gene are MNHGY and SAAAGT. CDR3 size: 14 residues.

This clonotype was detected many times. The chain combines TRBV7-9 with TRBJ2-5; TRBD2 aligns across 7 bases. J lost 5 bases, V lost 4 bases, and 1 base had no gene match. The CDR3 is 12 residues long. CDR1 is SEHNR and CDR2 is FQNEAQ in the germline V gene (reference sequence). The CDR3 is CASSYGGETQYF. The CDR3 DNA sequence: TGTGCCAGCAGCTACGGGGGGGAGACCCAGTACTTC.

This clonotype was seen many times. This sequence joins TRBV6-1 and TRBJ2-1; D is uncertain. Trimming took 11 bases from V and 0 from J, leaving 8 bases between them. Germline V gene sequence: CDR1 MNHNS, CDR2 SASEGT. The CDR3 consists of 12 residues. The CDR3, as DNA: TGTGCCGGAAGGAGCTCCTACAATGAGCAGTTCTTC. Protein product: CAGRSSYNEQFF.

In this sample, this clonotype turned up many times. CDR3 nucleotide sequence: TGTGCCAGCAGCTTATCTTGGACGGCTACCGGGGAGCTGTTTTTT. This sequence encodes CASSLSWTATGELFF. The rearrangement links TRBV7-8 to TRBJ2-2; D remains ambiguous. The germline CDR1 and CDR2 sequences are SGHVS and FQNEAQ. Trimming stripped 2 bases from V and 5 bases from J, with 12 bases between. There are 15 residues in the CDR3. Full variable domain (rest looked up from reference TRBV7-8 and TRBJ2-2): GAGVSQSPRYKVAKRGQDVALRCDPISGHVSLFWYQQALGQGPEFLTYFQNEAQLDKSGLPSDRFFAERPEGSVSTLKIQRTQQEDSAVYLCASSLSWTATGELFFGEGSRLTVL.

This clonotype was observed at least ten times. The genes are TRBV29-1 and TRBJ1-2, with 10 bases aligning to TRBD1. Trimming removed 6 bases from V and 8 bases from J; junction bases left unmatched: 6. This CDR3 has 12 amino acids. Per the germline V gene, CDR1 is SQVTM and CDR2 is ANQGSEA. The chain's CDR3 is CSVAGTGDGYTF. The CDR3 region has the DNA TGCAGCGTAGCCGGGACAGGGGACGGCTACACCTTC.

This clonotype showed up many times. The CDR3 loop reads CASSVRGGAGELFF. The CDR3 nucleotides read TGTGCCAGCAGCGTCAGGGGTGGAGCCGGGGAGCTGTTTTTT. The rearrangement joins TRBV5-5 to TRBJ2-2; D might be TRBD1 (6 bases). Between the trimmed V and J ends, which lost 4 bases and 6 bases, there was a span of 13 bases. The CDR3 totals 14 residues. CDR1 SGHKS and CDR2 YYEKEE come from the germline V gene (reference sequence).

This clonotype was recorded many times. As DNA, the CDR3 is TGTGCCTGGAGTGTACTAGGTAGTGTTGCAAACACCTTC. Translated: CAWSVLGSVANTF. The chain links TRBV30 to TRBJ1-2; D unclear. Germline CDR1 reads GTSNPN; CDR2 reads SVGIG (reference sequence). The CDR3 is 13 residues long. Trimming removed 0 bases from V and 12 bases from J, with 17 bases in between.

In its sample, this clonotype was seen many times. The chain recombines TRBV5-1 with TRBJ2-1; possible D gene TRBD1, 6 bases. Trimming removed 7 bases from V and 0 bases from J, with 14 bases in between. The CDR3 runs to 15 residues. CDR1 SGHRS and CDR2 YFSETQ come from the germline V gene. CDR3 sequence: CASSPQGSSYNEQFF. CDR3 nucleotides: TGCGCCAGCTCCCCCCAGGGGAGCTCCTACAATGAGCAGTTCTTC.

This clonotype was recorded at least ten times. The chain is built from TRBV20-1 and TRBJ2-1; D unresolved. V lost 0 bases and J lost 8, with 14 bases in between. The germline V gene has CDR1 DFQATT and CDR2 SNEGSKA (reference sequence). This CDR3 is 14 amino acids long. The CDR3 DNA is TGCAGTGCTAGAGATCTACTTAACAAGGATGAGCAGTTCTTC. It yields the protein CSARDLLNKDEQFF.

This clonotype occurred a few times. The rearrangement links TRBV2 to TRBJ1-1; D remains unclear. CDR3 length: 14 residues. V gave up 4 bases and J gave up 1 base, with 10 bases separating them. Germline V CDR1 and CDR2: SNHLY, FYNNEI. CDR3 sequence (DNA): TGTGCCAGCAGTGGAATAGGGAAGAACACTGAAGCTTTCTTT. This translates into CASSGIGKNTEAFF.

Ten or more counts support this clonotype. The rearrangement uses TRBV28 and TRBJ2-1, with TRBD1 matching over 8 bases. The germline gives CDR1 MDHEN, CDR2 SYDVKM. The CDR3 is 15 residues long. V lost 7 bases to trimming and J lost 2 bases; unmatched junction nucleotides: 7. Here the CDR3 reads CASTVGQGAYNEQFF. In DNA form, the CDR3 reads TGTGCCAGCACCGTAGGACAGGGAGCCTACAATGAGCAGTTCTTC.

In its sample, this clonotype was seen a few times. The DNA is left out, because the CDR3 cannot be placed on it with certainty; the CDR3 is given as TCRdb lists it. The CDR3 reads CASSVTSGSNTGELFFF. The chain recombines TRBV2 with TRBJ2-2; the DNA was not used to check the table's D call, TRBD2. The CDR3 extends over 17 residues, inclusive of both ends. In germline, CDR1 is SNHLY, CDR2 FYNNEI.

This clonotype was seen a few times. The chain has TRBV27 and TRBJ1-1; tentatively, D is TRBD1 (6 bases). The CDR3 runs 14 residues. Germline V gene sequence: CDR1 MNHEY, CDR2 SMNVEV (reference sequence). Trimming removed 1 base from V and 1 base from J, with 7 bases in between. The CDR3 reads CASSLYRANTEAFF. DNA of the CDR3: TGTGCCAGCAGTTTATACAGGGCGAACACTGAAGCTTTCTTT.

CDR3 DNA: TGTGCCAGCGAAAACAGGGGCGAAGAGACCCAGTACTTC. As protein: CASENRGEETQYF. The chain employs TRBV3-1 and TRBJ2-5; 7 positions agree with TRBD1. With V trimmed by 8 bases and J by 3 bases, 6 bases remained unmatched. In germline, CDR1 is LGHDT, CDR2 YNNKEL (reference sequence). The CDR3 loop spans 13 amino acids.

At least ten counts were recorded for this clonotype. The V and J genes are TRBV6-5 and TRBJ2-2; 11 bases are shared with TRBD1. The germline V gene has CDR1 MNHEY and CDR2 SVGAGI. After removal of 2 bases from V and 7 bases from J, the junction contained 6 bases not matched to a gene. The length of the CDR3 is 16 residues. CDR3 protein: CASSYPRTGGGGELFF. The CDR3 nucleotides are TGTGCCAGCAGTTACCCCCGGACAGGGGGCGGCGGGGAGCTGTTTTTT.

This clonotype was picked up many times. The rearrangement links TRBV7-8 to TRBJ2-3; either TRBD1 or TRBD2 may supply D (5 bases each). V was trimmed by 2 bases and J by 8 bases, leaving 17 bases between them. The CDR3 covers 15 residues. CDR1 and CDR2 (germline): SGHVS, FQNEAQ. In DNA form, the CDR3 reads TGTGCCAGCAGCTTAATTAGCGCCCAGGGCGGTACGCAGTATTTT. The encoded protein is CASSLISAQGGTQYF.

This clonotype was seen many times. The V call is TRBV2, the J call TRBJ1-1; D not resolved. There are 13 residues in the CDR3. Germline V gives CDR1 SNHLY, CDR2 FYNNEI. Trimming removed 9 bases from V and 1 base from J, with 12 bases in between. CDR3: CASNFWKNTEAFF. The CDR3 region has the DNA TGTGCCAGTAATTTCTGGAAGAACACTGAAGCTTTCTTT.

This clonotype was detected many times. The chain employs TRBV12-3 or TRBV12-4 and TRBJ2-7; D gene unclear. Trimming removed 4 bases from V and 2 bases from J, with 9 bases in between. This CDR3 has 13 amino acids. CDR3 sequence (DNA): TGTGCCAGCAGTTGGTCAGGCACCTACGAGCAGTACTTC. Translating it yields CASSWSGTYEQYF.

This clonotype was seen repeatedly, ten times or more. The V call is TRBV10-3, the J call TRBJ2-5; TRBD2 aligns across 10 bases. The CDR3 is made up of 17 amino acids. After removal of 0 bases from V and 5 bases from J, the junction contained 9 bases not matched to a gene. Germline V CDR1 and CDR2: ENHRY, SYGVKD. Here the CDR3 reads CAISESSSGGEEETQYF. The CDR3, as DNA: TGTGCCATCAGTGAGTCGTCTAGCGGGGGCGAAGAGGAGACCCAGTACTTC.

There are many counts of this clonotype. The chain carries TRBV5-1 and TRBJ2-7; possibly TRBD1 or TRBD2 for D (8 bases each). Trimming pared 3 bases from V and 3 bases from J, leaving 16 bases between. CDR3 size: 15 residues. Germline V CDR1 and CDR2: SGHRS, YFSETQ. DNA of the CDR3: TGCGCCAGCAGCTCCCAGGGGGCGGGGGGCTACGAGCAGTACTTC. Protein: CASSSQGAGGYEQYF.

This clonotype occurred many times. This chain links TRBV3-1 with TRBJ1-4; D is ambiguous. CDR3 size: 16 residues. The V end was cut by 0 bases, the J end by 4 bases, with 12 bases between. CDR1 is LGHDT, CDR2 YNNKEL, per germline (reference sequence). CDR3 nucleotides: TGTGCCAGCAGCCAAGATAGCACAGCATTTAATGAAAAACTGTTTTTT. Its translation: CASSQDSTAFNEKLFF.

The chain recombines TRBV27 with TRBJ2-3; TRBD2 matches 15 bases. CDR1 MNHEY and CDR2 SMNVEV come from the germline V gene (reference sequence). Trimming removed 0 bases from V and 3 bases from J; junction bases left unmatched: 7. The CDR3 loop spans 19 amino acids. This CDR3 is CASSLSGVGTSGGTDTQYF. Written as DNA, the CDR3 is TGTGCCAGCAGTTTATCGGGGGTAGGGACTAGCGGGGGGACAGATACGCAGTATTTT.